This T cell receptor (beta chain) derives from a study of early T cells in non-severe SARS-CoV-2 infection (dated by TCRdb to about 2021). Turning to the overall study: TCR sequencing used bulk RNA from unsorted whole blood, so alpha and beta chains could not be paired.

Receptor amplification or capture employed 5' RACE. Sequencer: NextSeq 500. Unique molecular identifiers were attached to individual cDNA molecules in the TCR library protocol so that sequencing error and PCR bias could be corrected. TCR alpha and beta chains were both sequenced, and the abundances of alpha and beta sequences in each sample were closely correlated with each other. The study's own analysis went as follows. Decombinator V4 was used to perform V gene, J gene and CDR3 annotation of TCR sequences. TCRs were defined as expanded if a significant change between any two time points was detected under a Poisson model with p below 0.0001. Abundances of TCRs were expressed as counts per million after normalisation to the total number of TCRs sequenced in each sample. TRAV1-2 paired with TRAJ12, TRAJ20 or TRAJ33 defined MAIT TCRs, while TRAV10 paired with TRAJ18 defined iNKT TCRs. VDJdb, accessed 1 November 2021, was searched for CMV, EBV and SARS-CoV-2 annotated TCRs, excluding TCRs annotated for multiple antigens. TCRdb trimmed public reads at Q25 via fastp, called clones via MiXCR and kept in-frame beta chains. Identical CDR3 protein sequences are pooled into one entry, listed with their most common genes and DNA. TCRdb's processing, not the authors', yielded these V and J calls. The sample yields 25,000 to 40,000 distinct CDR3 sequences; 4.7% were counted once. The leading ten clones occupy 7.9% of the sample.

The study was a case-control design nested within a healthcare worker cohort in London, UK, with weekly nasopharyngeal swab PCR tests and blood sampling. Healthcare workers were enrolled in the week of the UK lockdown, from 23 to 31 March 2020, and were followed every week for up to roughly 16 weeks. Study-wide conclusions, independent of this receptor: VDJdb matching was skewed toward anti-spike CD8 responses and likely underestimated virus-specific expansions by missing private and CD4 specificities.

Relative to germline, V is 5 bases shorter and J is 2 bases shorter, with 20 bases between their ends. From a lookup of the germline V gene (reference sequence), CDR1 and CDR2 are SEHNR and FQNEAQ. The CDR3 numbers 17 residues from cysteine through phenylalanine. Kept here is only the CDR3 DNA, which spans 51 bases and is read in frame from base 1. Points on this clonotype: The specificity of this receptor is unknown. Qualities for individual bases were not recorded, and no much larger clone is one base off.

Sequenced material: whole blood. This receptor was obtained from an adult who was a healthcare worker with PCR-confirmed SARS-CoV-2 infection or an uninfected control (not recorded which). This receptor chain uses TRBV7-9 and TRBJ2-3; the D gene is perhaps TRBD2, from 5 matching bases. The CDR3 reads as follows: CASSPRGLLPFTDTQYF. In nucleotide form, the sequence is TGTGCCAGCAGCCCCCGAGGGCTGCTCCCCTTCACAGATACGCAGTATTTT.